This TCR beta chain emerged from a study of monozygotic twins with cystic fibrosis. Study results and limitations: J usage was most co-twin-similar in 8 of 16 pairs, V in 13. Low clonality (median roughly 0.009) suggested a mostly naive repertoire. Monozygotic CF twins shared more identical nucleotide clonotypes than unrelated patients. No link emerged between shared CDR3 counts and age, concordance or severity.

Here immunoSEQ multiplex PCR was the method, and the copy in TCRdb shows in-frame clones only, minus some. The sample lists about 12,000 clones; 85% were seen once. The V and J ends lost 3 bases and 10 bases, in that order; junction bases with no gene match: 9. The CDR3 is 15 residues long. The V gene's germline CDR1 is WNHNN and CDR2 SYGVQD (reference sequence). A word on this clone: What it binds is not known.

The clonotype was recovered from a man between 18 and 29 years old with cystic fibrosis. Sequencing was done on a sample of blood. The chain combines TRBV10-1 with TRBJ2-1; 10 bases map to TRBD2. The CDR3 reads CASSDSSGRAAEQFF. DNA of the CDR3: TGCGCCAGCAGTGATTCAAGCGGGAGGGCCGCGGAGCAGTTCTTC.